Following are 20 T cell receptor beta chains from one sample sequenced in a study of T-cell reconstitution after alpha-beta-depleted transplantation in children. Unique molecular identifiers featured in how the TCRbeta library was prepared. TCRdb recomputed calls from the PCR reads with MiXCR, one row per CDR3 protein. This table has 100,000 to 150,000 distinct CDR3 sequences, around 23% appearing once. Source: PBMCs, mostly from graft donor cells, taken 180 days after TCRalphabeta/CD19-depleted stem cell transplant. The source of these receptors is a male patient aged 2-10 years who had a stem cell transplant for chronic granulomatous disease, so the T cells may come from the graft donor.

This clonotype was counted many times. V usage is TRBV10-2 and J usage is TRBJ2-7; D call uncertain. V shed 4 bases and J shed 3 bases, with 10 bases lying between them. Germline assignment: CDR1 WSHSY and CDR2 SAAADI. CDR3 length: 13 amino acids. The CDR3 sequence: CASSADTDYEQYF. Written as DNA, the CDR3 is TGCGCCAGCAGTGCCGACACCGACTACGAGCAGTACTTC.

This chain uses TRBV7-8 with TRBJ2-3; D not certain. This CDR3 is built from 14 residues. Germline CDR1 and CDR2: SGHVS and FQNEAQ. V shed 1 base and J shed 4 bases, with 9 bases lying between them. The CDR3 loop reads CASSLVAGADTQYF. Here the CDR3 DNA reads TGTGCCAGCAGCTTAGTGGCAGGAGCAGATACGCAGTATTTT.

This clonotype appeared a few times. At one end, the junction sequence differs from germline, possibly due to a read error. The rearrangement uses TRBV19 and TRBJ2-6, with D possibly matching TRBD1 (5 bases). Looked up from germline, CDR1 is LNHDA and CDR2 is SQIVND (reference sequence). The CDR3 covers 14 residues. The CDR3 here is CASDQGNGANGLTF. The CDR3 nucleotides read TGTGCCAGTGATCAGGGTAATGGGGCCAACGGCCTGACTTTC. The full variable domain, its missing parts supplied by reference TRBV19 and TRBJ2-6, is DGGITQSPKYLFRKEGQNVTLSCEQNLNHDAMYWYRQDPGQGLRLIYYSQIVNDFQKGDIAEGYSVSREKKESFPLTVTSAQKNPTAFYLCASDQGNGANGLTFGAGSRLTVL.

This clonotype was picked up a small number of times. V gene TRBV29-1 combines with J gene TRBJ2-7; no clear D gene. Trimming left V 5 bases short and J 3 bases short, with 8 bases between. The CDR3 has 11 amino acids. CDR1 SQVTM and CDR2 ANQGSEA come from the germline V gene. CDR3: CSVLGSYEQYF. The CDR3 DNA is TGCAGCGTTCTTGGCAGCTACGAGCAGTACTTC.

The chain is built from TRBV5-1 and TRBJ1-5, with D possibly TRBD1 on 6 matching bases. Germline V gives CDR1 SGHRS, CDR2 YFSETQ. Between the trimmed V and J ends, which lost 2 bases and 3 bases, there was a span of 12 bases. The CDR3 is 15 amino acids. CDR3 in amino acids: CASSFAGVDNQPQHF. The CDR3 nucleotides read TGCGCCAGCAGCTTCGCAGGGGTGGACAATCAGCCCCAGCATTTT.

The chain combines TRBV5-8 with TRBJ2-3; 10 bases map to TRBD2. CDR1 is SGHTS, CDR2 YDEGEE, per germline. This CDR3 is 15 amino acids long. The ends lost 6 bases at V and 2 bases at J; junction bases unmatched: 6. The CDR3, as DNA: TGTGCCAGCACAACCGGGACTAGCGACACAGATACGCAGTATTTT. As protein: CASTTGTSDTDTQYF.

The chain carries TRBV9 and TRBJ2-1; 11 nucleotides agree with TRBD2. The CDR3 runs to 15 residues. V shed 2 bases, J shed 6 bases, and the junction held 4 bases outside the gene matches. Germline loops: CDR1 SGDLS, CDR2 YYNGEE. CDR3 in DNA: TGTGCCAGCAGCGTGTTAGCGGGGGGGGTCAATGAGCAGTTCTTC. Residues: CASSVLAGGVNEQFF.

This clonotype was recorded at least ten times. This chain joins TRBV2 and TRBJ2-5, with 14 bases identical to TRBD2. Germline V gene sequence: CDR1 SNHLY, CDR2 FYNNEI. The CDR3 has 16 residues. Trimming at V came to 4 bases and at J to 7 bases, leaving 8 bases not matched to a gene. The CDR3: CASSVGLAGGSGTQYF. The CDR3 DNA is TGTGCCAGCAGTGTAGGACTAGCGGGAGGCTCAGGGACCCAGTACTTC.

This clonotype turned up a few times. The chain couples TRBV25-1 to TRBJ2-1, with TRBD2 matching 11 bases. CDR1 and CDR2 (germline): MGHDK, SYGVNS. Unmatched junction bases numbered 4, after V lost 4 bases and J lost 8 bases. This CDR3 has 14 amino acids. The CDR3 DNA follows: TGTGCCAGCAGTGGTAGCGGGGGGGCCCATGAGCAGTTCTTC. It codes for CASSGSGGAHEQFF. Variable domain in full (rest from reference TRBV25-1 and TRBJ2-1): EADIYQTPRYLVIGTGKKITLECSQTMGHDKMYWYQQDPGMELHLIHYSYGVNSTEKGDLSSESTVSRIRTEHFPLTLESARPSHTSQYLCASSGSGGAHEQFFGPGTRLTVL.

This clonotype has just one count. V gene TRBV5-1 combines with J gene TRBJ1-5; no definite D call. The germline V gene encodes CDR1 SGHRS and CDR2 YFSETQ. Trimming took 0 bases from V and 7 from J, leaving 11 bases between them. This CDR3 contains 14 residues. In nucleotides, the CDR3 is TGCGCCAGCAGCTTGGGATCCTTGGGGCAGCCCCAGCATTTT. Translating gives CASSLGSLGQPQHF. Together with reference TRBV5-1 and TRBJ1-5, the CDR3 gives the full variable domain: KAGVTQTPRYLIKTRGQQVTLSCSPISGHRSVSWYQQTPGQGLQFLFEYFSETQRNKGNFPGRFSGRQFSNSRSEMNVSTLELGDSALYLCASSLGSLGQPQHFGDGTRLSIL.

In this sample, this clonotype turned up many times. The chain combines TRBV4-1 with TRBJ2-3; 7 bases are a match to TRBD2. Trimming at V came to 3 bases and at J to 0 bases, leaving 9 bases not matched to a gene. Germline CDR1 is MGHRA and CDR2 is YSYEKL. The CDR3 has 17 residues. DNA of the CDR3: TGCGCCAGCAGCCAGCCCGGGGAGGGCTCTAGCACAGATACGCAGTATTTT. The encoded protein is CASSQPGEGSSTDTQYF.

This clonotype was seen more than once but under ten times. This chain joins TRBV11-2 and TRBJ2-6; D is undetermined. V shed 2 bases and J shed 8 bases, with 1 base lying between them. This CDR3 contains 11 residues. CDR1 and CDR2 from the germline V gene are SGHAT and FQNNGV. CDR3 protein: CASSLSNVLTF. The CDR3 DNA is TGTGCCAGCAGCTTATCCAACGTCCTGACTTTC.

This clonotype was seen ten or more times. This CDR3 reads CASRAYPSRGTGELFF. The CDR3 bases are TGCGCCAGCAGAGCTTACCCTTCTAGGGGAACCGGGGAGCTGTTTTTT. The chain joins TRBV5-1 to TRBJ2-2, with D perhaps matching TRBD1 (5 bases). Germline V gene lookup returns CDR1 SGHRS and CDR2 YFSETQ. This CDR3 is 16 amino acids long. V was pared by 5 bases and J by 5 bases, with 19 bases between. The full variable domain, rest sourced from reference TRBV5-1 and TRBJ2-2, is KAGVTQTPRYLIKTRGQQVTLSCSPISGHRSVSWYQQTPGQGLQFLFEYFSETQRNKGNFPGRFSGRQFSNSRSEMNVSTLELGDSALYLCASRAYPSRGTGELFFGEGSRLTVL.

V usage is TRBV20-1 and J usage is TRBJ2-2; unclear D gene. Germline assignment: CDR1 DFQATT and CDR2 SNEGSKA (reference sequence). V was pared by 0 bases and J by 2 bases, with 10 bases between. This CDR3 has 15 amino acids. The CDR3 DNA reads TGCAGTGCTAGAGATCTTCTCGTCAACACCGGGGAGCTGTTTTTT. Translation: CSARDLLVNTGELFF.

The sample holds many counts of this clonotype. CDR3 region: CASSRRTSGYNEQFF. As DNA, the CDR3 is TGCGCCAGCAGCCGAAGGACTAGCGGCTACAATGAGCAGTTCTTC. The chain links TRBV5-1 to TRBJ2-1; TRBD2 agrees at 10 bases. This CDR3 comprises 15 residues. V lost 4 bases, J lost 3 bases, and 4 bases stayed unmatched. Germline loops: CDR1 SGHRS, CDR2 YFSETQ.

V and J are TRBV11-2 and TRBJ2-1, with D possibly being TRBD1 (6 bases). CDR1 and CDR2 from the germline V gene are SGHAT and FQNNGV. V was shortened by 2 bases and J by 3 bases, with 17 bases between the two germline ends. The CDR3 is 17 amino acids. The CDR3 region is CASSLRWDNRYYNEQFF. DNA for the CDR3: TGTGCCAGCAGCTTACGATGGGACAATCGGTACTACAATGAGCAGTTCTTC.

The chain is built from TRBV7-6 and TRBJ1-2; D not resolved. The CDR3 is 17 residues long. Germline values: CDR1 SGHVS, CDR2 FNYEAQ. Trimming pared 2 bases from V and 1 base from J, leaving 17 bases between. In DNA, the CDR3 is TGTGCCAGCAGCTTACGCGCGGAACTCATCTTTAACTATGGCTACACCTTC. It translates to CASSLRAELIFNYGYTF.

The V gene is TRBV7-3, the J gene TRBJ2-1, with 11 bases aligning to TRBD2. Germline V CDR1 and CDR2: SGHTA, FQGTGA. The CDR3 runs 15 residues. V lost 5 bases to trimming and J lost 3 bases; unmatched junction nucleotides: 3. DNA of the CDR3: TGTGCCAGCAGCCGTAGCGGGGGGGGCTACAATGAGCAGTTCTTC. Protein product: CASSRSGGGYNEQFF.

CDR3 sequence: CASRGDPSYEQYF. CDR3 sequence (DNA): TGTGCCAGCAGGGGGGACCCATCCTACGAGCAGTACTTC. V usage is TRBV2 and J usage is TRBJ2-7, with D perhaps assigned TRBD1 or TRBD2 (5 bases each). Germline lookup yields CDR1 SNHLY and CDR2 FYNNEI. With 6 bases removed from V and 1 base from J, the gap between germline ends came to 10 bases. The CDR3 spans 13 residues.

J is TRBJ2-7 and V is TRBV11-2, with 7 bases that match TRBD1. The germline V gene has CDR1 SGHAT and CDR2 FQNNGV. The CDR3 spans 14 residues. V dropped 0 bases and J dropped 7; count of bases not matched to a gene: 6. The CDR3 DNA reads as TGTGCCAGCAGCTTAGAGAGACAGGGAAGGGAGCAGTACTTC. This translates into CASSLERQGREQYF.